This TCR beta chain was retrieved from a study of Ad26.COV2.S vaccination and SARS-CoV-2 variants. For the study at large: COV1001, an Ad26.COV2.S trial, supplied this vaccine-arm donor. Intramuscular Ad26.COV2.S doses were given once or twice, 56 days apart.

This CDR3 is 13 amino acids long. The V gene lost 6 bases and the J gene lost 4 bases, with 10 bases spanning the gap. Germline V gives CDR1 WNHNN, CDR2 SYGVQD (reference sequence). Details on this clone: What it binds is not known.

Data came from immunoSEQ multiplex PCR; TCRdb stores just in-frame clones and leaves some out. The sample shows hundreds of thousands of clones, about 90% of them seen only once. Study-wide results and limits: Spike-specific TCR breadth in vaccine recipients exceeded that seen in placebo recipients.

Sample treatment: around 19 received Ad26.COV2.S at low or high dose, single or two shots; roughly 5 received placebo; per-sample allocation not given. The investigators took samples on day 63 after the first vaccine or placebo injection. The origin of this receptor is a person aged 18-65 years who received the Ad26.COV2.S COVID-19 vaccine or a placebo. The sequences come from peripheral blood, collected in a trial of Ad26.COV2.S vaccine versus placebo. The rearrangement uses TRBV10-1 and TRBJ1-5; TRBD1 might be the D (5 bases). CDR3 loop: CASSQGWNQPQHF. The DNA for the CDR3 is TGCGCCAGCAGCCAGGGTTGGAATCAGCCCCAGCATTTT.